This TCR beta chain emerged from a study of control samples from healthy donors and cancer patients. Germline values: CDR1 MNHNY, CDR2 SVGAGI (reference sequence). V gave up 6 bases and J gave up 3 bases; unmatched junction bases: 2. The CDR3 extends over 13 amino acids. Produced via immunoSEQ multiplex PCR; TCRdb's table is partial and in-frame only. Counted here are 150,000 to 200,000 clones, 85% to 95% occurring once; the ten biggest clones make up around 8.5%. Sample: blood. V usage is TRBV6-6 and J usage is TRBJ2-5; 9 bases fit TRBD1. This clonotype was obtained from a woman aged 35 to 49 in good health. Here the CDR3 reads CASSWDREETQYF. The CDR3, as DNA: TGTGCCAGCAGCTGGGACAGGGAAGAGACCCAGTACTTC.